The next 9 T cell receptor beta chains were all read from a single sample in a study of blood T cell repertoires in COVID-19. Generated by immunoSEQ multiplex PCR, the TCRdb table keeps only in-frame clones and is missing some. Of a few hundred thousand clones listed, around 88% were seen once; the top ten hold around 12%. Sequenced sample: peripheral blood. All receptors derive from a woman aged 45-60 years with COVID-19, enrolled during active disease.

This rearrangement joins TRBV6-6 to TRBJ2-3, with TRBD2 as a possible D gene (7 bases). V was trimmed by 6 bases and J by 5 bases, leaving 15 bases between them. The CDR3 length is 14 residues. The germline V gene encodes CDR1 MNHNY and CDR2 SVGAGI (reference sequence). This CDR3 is CASSLGGAEDTQYF. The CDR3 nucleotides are TGTGCCAGCAGCCTGGGGGGGGCCGAAGATACGCAGTATTTT.

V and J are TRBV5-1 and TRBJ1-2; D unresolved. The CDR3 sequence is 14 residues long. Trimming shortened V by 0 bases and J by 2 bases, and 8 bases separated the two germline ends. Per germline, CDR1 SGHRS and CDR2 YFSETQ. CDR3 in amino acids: CASSLAARNYGYTF. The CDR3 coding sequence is TGCGCCAGCAGCTTGGCCGCCCGGAACTATGGCTACACCTTC.

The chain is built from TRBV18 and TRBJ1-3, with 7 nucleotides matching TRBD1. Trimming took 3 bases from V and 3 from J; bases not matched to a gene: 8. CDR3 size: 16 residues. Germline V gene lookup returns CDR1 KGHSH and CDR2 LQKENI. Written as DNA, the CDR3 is TGTGCCAGCTCACCCGACCGACAGGGTTTTGGAAACACCATATATTTT. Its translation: CASSPDRQGFGNTIYF.

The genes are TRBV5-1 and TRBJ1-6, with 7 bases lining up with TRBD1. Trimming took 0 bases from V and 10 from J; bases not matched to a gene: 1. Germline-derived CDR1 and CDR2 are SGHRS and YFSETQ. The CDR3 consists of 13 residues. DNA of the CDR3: TGCGCCAGCAGCTTGGACAGGGGCTCACCCCTCCACTTT. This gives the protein CASSLDRGSPLHF.

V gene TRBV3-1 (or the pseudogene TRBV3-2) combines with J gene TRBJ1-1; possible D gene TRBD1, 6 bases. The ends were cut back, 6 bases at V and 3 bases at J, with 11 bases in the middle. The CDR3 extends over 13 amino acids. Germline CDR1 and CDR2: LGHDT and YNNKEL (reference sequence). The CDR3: CASRERGYTEAFF. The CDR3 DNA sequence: TGTGCCAGCAGAGAGAGGGGGTACACTGAAGCTTTCTTT.

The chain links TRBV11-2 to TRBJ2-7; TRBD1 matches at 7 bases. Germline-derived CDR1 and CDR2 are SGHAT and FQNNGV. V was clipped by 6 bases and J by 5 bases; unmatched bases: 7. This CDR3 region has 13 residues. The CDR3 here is CASRLTGAHEQYF. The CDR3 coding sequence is TGTGCCAGCAGGCTAACAGGGGCCCACGAGCAGTACTTC.

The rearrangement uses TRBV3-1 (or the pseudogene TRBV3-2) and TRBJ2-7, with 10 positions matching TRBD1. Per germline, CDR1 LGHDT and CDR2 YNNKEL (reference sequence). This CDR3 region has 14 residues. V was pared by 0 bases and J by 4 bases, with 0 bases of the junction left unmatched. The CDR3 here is CASSQEGQGYEQYF. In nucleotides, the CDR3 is TGTGCCAGCAGCCAAGAGGGACAGGGGTACGAGCAGTACTTC.

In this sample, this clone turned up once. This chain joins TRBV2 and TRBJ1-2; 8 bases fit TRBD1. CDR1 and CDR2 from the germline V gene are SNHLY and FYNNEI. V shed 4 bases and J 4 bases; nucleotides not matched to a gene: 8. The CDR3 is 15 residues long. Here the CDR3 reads CASSGGGRGLYGYTF. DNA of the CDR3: TGTGCCAGCAGTGGGGGTGGCAGGGGGCTCTATGGCTACACCTTC.

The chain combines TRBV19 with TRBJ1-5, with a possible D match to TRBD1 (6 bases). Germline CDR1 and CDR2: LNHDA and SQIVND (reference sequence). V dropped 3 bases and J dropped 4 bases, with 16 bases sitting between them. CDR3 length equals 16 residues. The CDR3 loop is CASSIWARGPNQPQHF. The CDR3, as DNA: TGTGCCAGTAGTATTTGGGCCAGGGGCCCGAATCAGCCCCAGCATTTT.